A single sample is the source of the 26 T cell receptor beta chains below, sequenced in a study of CD8 T cells in ankylosing spondylitis (dated by TCRdb to 2016 to 2017). Antigen specificity for these receptors is unknown. The library was obtained by 5' RACE. Data came from an Illumina HiSeq 2500. Using fastp at Q25 and MiXCR, TCRdb reprocessed the public reads and kept productive beta chains. Rows merge per CDR3 protein into single entries with the most common DNA and genes. The sample includes approximately 540,000 distinct CDR3 sequences, with about an eighth observed a single time. The ten largest make up over 6.5% of the sample. What the research found in general, with its limitations: Blood from ankylosing spondylitis patients appeared to be characterized by a TCR beta motif composed of about eight highly homologous amino acid variants.

Sequenced sample: blood, either unsorted or a sorted T cell fraction (not recorded which). These receptors were taken from a male donor with ankylosing spondylitis.

The V call is TRBV20-1, the J call TRBJ2-7; D is ambiguous. Germline lookup yields CDR1 DFQATT and CDR2 SNEGSKA (reference sequence). V was clipped by 6 bases and J by 3 bases, with 21 bases between them. The CDR3 has 15 amino acids. The CDR3 sequence is CSARPPAGSRYEQYF. DNA for the CDR3: TGCAGTGCGAGGCCTCCCGCTGGTTCTCGCTACGAGCAGTACTTC.

This clonotype was found a few times. This chain joins TRBV7-2 and TRBJ1-1; TRBD1 matches at 7 bases. V shed 5 bases, J shed 3 bases, and the junction held 9 bases outside the gene matches. The CDR3 covers 15 residues. CDR1 and CDR2 (germline): SGHTA, FQGNSA. The CDR3 nucleotides read TGTGCCAGCAGCCCTATAGGGGGCGAATACACTGAAGCTTTCTTT. Residues: CASSPIGGEYTEAFF.

This clonotype was recorded at least ten times. In DNA, the CDR3 is TGCGCCAGCAGCAGACTAGCGGGAGAGGAGGAGCTGTTTTTT. It yields the protein CASSRLAGEEELFF. The chain joins TRBV5-1 to TRBJ2-2; TRBD2 matches 12 bases. This CDR3 has 14 amino acids. Germline lookup yields CDR1 SGHRS and CDR2 YFSETQ. The J segment lost 10 bases and the V segment lost 4 bases, leaving 5 bases of the junction unmatched. Together with reference TRBV5-1 and TRBJ2-2, the CDR3 gives the full variable domain: KAGVTQTPRYLIKTRGQQVTLSCSPISGHRSVSWYQQTPGQGLQFLFEYFSETQRNKGNFPGRFSGRQFSNSRSEMNVSTLELGDSALYLCASSRLAGEEELFFGEGSRLTVL.

The chain couples TRBV5-1 to TRBJ1-5; D gene unclear. Trimming left V 1 base short and J 5 bases short, with 13 bases between. CDR1 is SGHRS and CDR2 is YFSETQ in the germline V gene. The CDR3 runs to 15 residues. The CDR3 spells CASSLSGQLYQPQHF. The CDR3 bases are TGCGCCAGCAGCTTGTCTGGGCAACTTTATCAGCCCCAGCATTTT.

Only a few counts were recorded for this clonotype. The chain is built from TRBV5-6 and TRBJ2-1; D call uncertain. V lost 6 bases to trimming and J lost 2 bases, with 21 bases between them. Germline V gene lookup returns CDR1 SGHDT and CDR2 YYEEEE. This CDR3 has 17 residues. The chain's CDR3 is CASTQPYPESPYNEQFF. In DNA, the CDR3 is TGTGCCAGCACCCAACCCTACCCGGAGTCGCCCTACAATGAGCAGTTCTTC.

This clonotype was counted between two and nine times. This sequence joins TRBV11-2 and TRBJ2-3; D gene uncertain. Germline values: CDR1 SGHAT, CDR2 FQNNGV. V dropped 4 bases and J dropped 3 bases, with 23 bases sitting between them. This CDR3 has 18 amino acids. CDR3 region: CASSSPPPLVQRTDTQYF. CDR3 nucleotide sequence: TGTGCCAGCAGCTCCCCGCCGCCACTCGTCCAGAGAACAGATACGCAGTATTTT.

J is TRBJ2-2 and V is TRBV12-3 or TRBV12-4, with TRBD1 as a possible D gene (6 bases). The CDR3 is made up of 13 amino acids. V gave up 10 bases and J gave up 4 bases, with 13 bases separating them. In DNA, the CDR3 is TGTGCCACGTCTGGACAGCTCACCGGGGAGCTGTTTTTT. Its translation is CATSGQLTGELFF.

This clonotype was recorded many times. J is TRBJ1-3 and V is TRBV11-2, with D tentatively TRBD1 (5 bases). The CDR3 runs to 15 residues. The V and J ends lost 5 bases and 7 bases respectively, with 18 bases between them. The germline CDR1 and CDR2 sequences are SGHAT and FQNNGV. DNA for the CDR3: TGTGCCAGCAGCCCTGGAGGGACTTATGTGAACACCATATATTTT. Encoded protein: CASSPGGTYVNTIYF. The full variable domain, completed using reference TRBV11-2 and TRBJ1-3, is EAGVAQSPRYKIIEKRQSVAFWCNPISGHATLYWYQQILGQGPKLLIQFQNNGVVDDSQLPKDRFSAERLKGVDSTLKIQPAKLEDSAVYLCASSPGGTYVNTIYFGEGSWLTVV.

The chain joins TRBV12-3 or TRBV12-4 to TRBJ2-7; TRBD2 is a possible D gene (6 bases). Between the trimmed V and J ends, which lost 7 bases and 4 bases, there was a span of 17 bases. The CDR3 totals 14 residues. The CDR3 coding sequence is TGTGCCAGCAACCCCGGAGGGCCTGGTTACGAGCAGTACTTC. This gives the protein CASNPGGPGYEQYF.

Only a few counts were recorded for this clonotype. The chain joins TRBV5-1 to TRBJ2-1; TRBD1 agrees at 7 bases. The CDR3 sequence is 16 residues long. Germline V gene lookup returns CDR1 SGHRS and CDR2 YFSETQ. The V and J ends lost 4 bases and 0 bases, in that order; junction bases with no gene match: 7. The CDR3 region has the DNA TGCGCCAGCAGCCACCGACAGGGTTACTCCTACAATGAGCAGTTCTTC. Protein product: CASSHRQGYSYNEQFF.

The V gene is TRBV13, the J gene TRBJ1-4; D remains unclear. The CDR3 runs to 18 residues. The germline CDR1 and CDR2 sequences are PRHDT and FYEKMQ (reference sequence). V dropped 0 bases and J dropped 4 bases, with 18 bases sitting between them. This CDR3 reads CASSLGLSGLGGNEKLFF. CDR3 nucleotides: TGTGCCAGCAGCTTAGGCCTAAGCGGTCTTGGAGGTAATGAAAAACTGTTTTTT.

This clonotype was detected only a few times. CDR3: CASSLQTGSDTQYF. The CDR3 nucleotides are TGTGCCAGCAGCTTGCAGACAGGGTCAGATACGCAGTATTTT. This rearrangement joins TRBV7-9 to TRBJ2-3, with 7 positions matching TRBD1. Trimming removed 3 bases from V and 4 bases from J; junction bases left unmatched: 4. The CDR3 consists of 14 residues. In germline, CDR1 is SEHNR, CDR2 FQNEAQ (reference sequence). Filled out from reference TRBV7-9 and TRBJ2-3, the complete variable domain reads DTGVSQNPRHKITKRGQNVTFRCDPISEHNRLYWYRQTLGQGPEFLTYFQNEAQLEKSRLLSDRFSAERPKGSFSTLEIQRTEQGDSAMYLCASSLQTGSDTQYFGPGTRLTVL.

The J gene is TRBJ2-3, the V gene TRBV24-1, with 12 bases aligning to TRBD2. There are 16 residues in the CDR3. Trimming removed 2 bases from V and 10 bases from J; junction bases left unmatched: 9. The V gene's germline CDR1 is KGHDR and CDR2 SFDVKD. The CDR3 protein is CATSDSGLAGMGSQYF. CDR3 DNA sequence: TGTGCCACCAGTGATTCCGGACTAGCGGGGATGGGATCGCAGTATTTT.

This clonotype occurred many times. The chain carries TRBV20-1 and TRBJ2-1, with 8 positions matching TRBD2. The CDR3 runs to 16 residues. Germline CDR1 DFQATT, CDR2 SNEGSKA (reference sequence). The V and J ends lost 0 bases and 3 bases, in that order; junction bases with no gene match: 7. The CDR3 DNA follows: TGCAGTGCTAGAGATCTCAGGAGCGGGAGCTACAATGAGCAGTTCTTC. Protein product: CSARDLRSGSYNEQFF.

The chain employs TRBV5-1 and TRBJ1-3; no firm D call. In germline, CDR1 is SGHRS, CDR2 YFSETQ. Trimming stripped 0 bases from V and 0 bases from J, with 10 bases between. CDR3 size: 16 residues. The DNA of the CDR3 is TGCGCCAGCAGCTTGGTAGATTTTGGCTCTGGAAACACCATATATTTT. This codes for CASSLVDFGSGNTIYF.

This clonotype has more than one count but fewer than ten. The V gene is TRBV29-1, the J gene TRBJ1-1, with TRBD1 matching 10 bases. The germline V gene encodes CDR1 SQVTM and CDR2 ANQGSEA. The CDR3 consists of 13 residues. J was trimmed by 5 bases and V by 6 bases; bases with no gene match: 6. The CDR3 is CSVPGQGWTEAFF. The CDR3 region has the DNA TGCAGCGTCCCGGGACAGGGGTGGACTGAAGCTTTCTTT.

This clonotype has just a few counts. CDR3: CASSYFDRGPDEQFF. The DNA of the CDR3 is TGTGCCAGCAGTTACTTCGACAGGGGGCCGGATGAGCAGTTCTTC. The gene calls are TRBV6-2 or TRBV6-3 and TRBJ2-1; TRBD1 agrees at 10 bases. This CDR3 has 15 amino acids. Per germline, CDR1 MNHEY and CDR2 SVGEGT. The junction had 5 bases not matched to a gene; V was cut back by 1 base and J by 8 bases.

The V and J genes are TRBV29-1 and TRBJ2-5, with 7 positions matching TRBD1. This CDR3 is built from 13 residues. The V gene's germline CDR1 is SQVTM and CDR2 ANQGSEA. With V trimmed by 4 bases and J by 1 base, 3 bases remained unmatched. The CDR3 loop reads CSVVPGGQETQYF. The DNA for the CDR3 is TGCAGCGTTGTTCCAGGGGGCCAAGAGACCCAGTACTTC.

This clonotype showed up many times. The V gene is TRBV7-2, the J gene TRBJ2-1; D unclear. Germline V lookup: CDR1 SGHTA, CDR2 FQGNSA. The CDR3 is 13 amino acids. The V gene lost 0 bases and the J gene lost 5 bases, with 5 bases spanning the gap. In nucleotides, the CDR3 is TGTGCCAGCAGCTTAGCAGAAAACAATGAGCAGTTCTTC. It specifies CASSLAENNEQFF.

This clonotype was seen ten or more times. V usage is TRBV5-1 and J usage is TRBJ2-7, with no clear D. The V gene lost 0 bases and the J gene lost 2 bases, with 6 bases spanning the gap. Germline CDR1 is SGHRS and CDR2 is YFSETQ. This CDR3 has 13 amino acids. The CDR3 is CASSLDGTYEQYV. The CDR3 nucleotides are TGCGCCAGCAGCTTGGACGGAACCTACGAGCAGTACGTC.

In this sample, this clonotype turned up a few times. The chain links TRBV18 to TRBJ2-5; D not resolved. The CDR3 spans 12 residues. V lost 6 bases and J lost 5, with 10 bases in between. Germline V lookup: CDR1 KGHSH, CDR2 LQKENI. The CDR3 DNA reads TGTGCCAGCTCGATCCGTGGGGAGACCCAGTACTTC. Its protein is CASSIRGETQYF.

This clonotype was found many times. V and J are TRBV5-1 and TRBJ1-4; 7 bases line up with TRBD1. Germline V gene data show CDR1 as SGHRS and CDR2 as YFSETQ. This CDR3 comprises 14 residues. With 4 bases clipped from V and 9 bases from J, the junction kept 9 bases outside the gene matches. The CDR3 DNA sequence: TGCGCCAGCAGCGAGGGGGGACAGAGCAAAAAACTGTTTTTT. Amino acids: CASSEGGQSKKLFF.

The J gene is TRBJ1-6, the V gene TRBV5-1, with D unresolved. Trimming cost V 4 bases and J 9 bases, with 17 bases left between them. This CDR3 contains 15 residues. CDR1 is SGHRS, CDR2 YFSETQ, per germline. CDR3 in amino acids: CASSLFTESSSPLHF. The CDR3 DNA reads TGCGCCAGCAGCCTTTTCACAGAATCTAGTTCACCCCTCCACTTT.

This chain uses TRBV7-2 with TRBJ1-3; 7 nucleotides align to TRBD1. Trimming at V came to 4 bases and at J to 4 bases, leaving 7 bases not matched to a gene. The CDR3 consists of 15 residues. Germline lookup yields CDR1 SGHTA and CDR2 FQGNSA. The CDR3 loop is CASSSQGGGGNTIYF. The CDR3 coding sequence is TGTGCCAGCAGCTCCCAGGGGGGAGGAGGAAACACCATATATTTT. The whole variable domain, remainder taken from reference TRBV7-2 and TRBJ1-3, is GAGVSQSPSNKVTEKGKDVELRCDPISGHTALYWYRQSLGQGLEFLIYFQGNSAPDKSGLPSDRFSAERTGGSVSTLTIQRTQQEDSAVYLCASSSQGGGGNTIYFGEGSWLTVV.

The chain uses TRBV7-2 and TRBJ2-7; 14 nucleotides agree with TRBD2. The V gene end was trimmed by 4 bases and the J gene end by 3 bases; junction bases not matched to a gene: 5. The CDR3 runs 16 residues. CDR1 is SGHTA, CDR2 FQGNSA, per germline. As DNA, the CDR3 is TGTGCCAGCAGCTCCTCCGGGACTAGCGGGAGCTACGAGCAGTACTTC. This codes for CASSSSGTSGSYEQYF.

V usage is TRBV7-9 and J usage is TRBJ2-1, with TRBD2 matching over 7 bases. The CDR3 consists of 16 residues. Germline assignment: CDR1 SEHNR and CDR2 FQNEAQ (reference sequence). J gave up 4 bases and V 3 bases, and 9 bases lay outside the gene matches. CDR3 in DNA: TGTGCCAGCAGCTTGTCTAAGGGAGGGCCATACAATGAGCAGTTCTTC. Translating gives CASSLSKGGPYNEQFF.